This passage covers 30 T cell receptor beta chains from one sample sequenced in a study of beta chain features in type 1 diabetes. Sequencing targeted expressed TCRB transcripts, as all isolated RNA had been reverse transcribed. The table came from immunoSEQ multiplex PCR; TCRdb's copy has only in-frame clones and leaves some out. This sample carries roughly 380,000 clones, 15% to 20% of them seen once, and the ten largest clones take approximately 0.041%. Sequencing input: naive CD4+ T cells from blood. All receptors come from a woman aged 18-29 years in good health.

The V gene is TRBV30, the J gene TRBJ2-5; D might be TRBD1 (8 bases). CDR1 is GTSNPN and CDR2 is SVGIG in the germline V gene (reference sequence). V was pared by 0 bases and J by 3 bases, with 11 bases between. This CDR3 contains 14 residues. CDR3 loop: CAWSVQGGKETQYF. CDR3 nucleotides: TGTGCCTGGAGTGTACAGGGGGGGAAAGAGACCCAGTACTTC.

This clone was observed a few times. The rearrangement joins TRBV23-1 to TRBJ2-1; TRBD1 matches at 8 bases. TRBV23-1 is sorted into the ORF group, with uncertain function. V shed 6 bases, J shed 3 bases, and the junction held 7 bases outside the gene matches. This CDR3 spans 15 amino acids. The CDR3 here is CASSRRQGLYNEQFF. Written as DNA, the CDR3 is TGCGCCAGCAGCCGTAGACAGGGGCTCTACAATGAGCAGTTCTTC.

V gene TRBV29-1 combines with J gene TRBJ2-3; D not resolved. Germline CDR1 SQVTM, CDR2 ANQGSEA. V was trimmed by 5 bases and J by 4 bases, leaving 19 bases between them. The CDR3 covers 15 residues. The CDR3 is CSVRTKLTHADTQYF. CDR3 sequence (DNA): TGCAGCGTTAGAACTAAGTTGACTCACGCAGATACGCAGTATTTT.

This chain joins TRBV15 and TRBJ2-7; D is undetermined. The germline V gene has CDR1 LNHNV and CDR2 YYDKDF (reference sequence). There are 14 residues in the CDR3. The germline V and J ends were trimmed by 0 bases and 4 bases, with 10 bases remaining between them. The CDR3 DNA reads TGTGCCACCAGCAGAGATCAGTTGGCTTACGAGCAGTACTTC. Protein sequence: CATSRDQLAYEQYF.

The chain links TRBV5-1 to TRBJ1-5, with 7 nucleotides matching TRBD1. This CDR3 spans 15 amino acids. The V segment lost 4 bases and the J segment 5 bases; nucleotides outside the gene matches: 9. In germline, CDR1 is SGHRS, CDR2 YFSETQ. The CDR3 here is CASSPEGDRDQPQHF. Written as DNA, the CDR3 is TGCGCCAGCAGCCCCGAAGGGGACAGAGATCAGCCCCAGCATTTT.

The CDR3 DNA reads as TGTGCCAGCAGCTCCGAACAGGGTCGGGAAAGTGGCTACACCTTC. It is translated as CASSSEQGRESGYTF. The chain links TRBV7-9 to TRBJ1-2, with a tentative D call TRBD1 (6 bases). Trimming pared 4 bases from V and 7 bases from J, leaving 19 bases between. The CDR3 is made up of 15 amino acids. Germline CDR1 SEHNR, CDR2 FQNEAQ (reference sequence).

The genes are TRBV7-9 and TRBJ2-5; possible D gene TRBD1, 6 bases. Germline CDR1 SEHNR, CDR2 FQNEAQ (reference sequence). V lost 1 base, J lost 0 bases, and 9 bases lay in between. CDR3 length: 15 amino acids. The CDR3 is CASSLEGEYQETQYF. In DNA, the CDR3 is TGTGCCAGCAGCTTAGAGGGGGAGTACCAAGAGACCCAGTACTTC.

This clone was recorded a few times. J is TRBJ1-1 and V is TRBV12-5; 8 bases fit TRBD1. The germline V gene has CDR1 LGHNT and CDR2 FRNRAP. The CDR3 loop spans 13 amino acids. V lost 5 bases to trimming and J lost 4 bases; unmatched junction nucleotides: 3. CDR3 sequence: CASGPGTGTEAFF. In DNA form, the CDR3 reads TGTGCTAGTGGTCCAGGGACAGGCACTGAAGCTTTCTTT.

This clone has a handful of counts. The chain is built from TRBV4-1 and TRBJ2-3; D may be TRBD2 (6 bases). CDR3 size: 14 residues. Germline V CDR1 and CDR2: MGHRA, YSYEKL. With 5 bases removed from V and 0 bases from J, the gap between germline ends came to 9 bases. CDR3 residues: CASSAGGSTDTQYF. In DNA form, the CDR3 reads TGCGCCAGCAGCGCCGGGGGTAGCACAGATACGCAGTATTTT.

This clone was observed once. This chain connects TRBV6-5 to TRBJ2-3; 9 bases fit TRBD2. This CDR3 has 14 amino acids. The V segment lost 8 bases and the J segment 4 bases; nucleotides outside the gene matches: 7. From germline, CDR1 is MNHEY and CDR2 SVGAGI. The CDR3 sequence is CASRVAGVADTQYF. As DNA, the CDR3 is TGTGCCAGCCGGGTAGCGGGAGTCGCAGATACGCAGTATTTT.

In this sample, this clone turned up a few times. The chain has TRBV29-1 and TRBJ2-1, with TRBD2 identical over 7 bases. With 6 bases clipped from V and 2 bases from J, the junction kept 10 bases outside the gene matches. The CDR3 is made up of 15 amino acids. The V gene's germline CDR1 is SQVTM and CDR2 ANQGSEA. As DNA, the CDR3 is TGCAGCGTCCGAGCCGAGGGAGGGGCCTACAATGAGCAGTTCTTC. Amino acids: CSVRAEGGAYNEQFF.

The chain has TRBV7-2 and TRBJ2-3; D possibly corresponds to TRBD2 (5 bases). V was shortened by 3 bases and J by 4 bases, with 11 bases between the two germline ends. Germline assignment: CDR1 SGHTA and CDR2 FQGNSA. This CDR3 region has 14 residues. The DNA for the CDR3 is TGTGCCAGCAGCTTCGGAGGCCCCCCAGATACGCAGTATTTT. This gives the protein CASSFGGPPDTQYF. The entire variable domain, with the rest obtained from reference TRBV7-2 and TRBJ2-3, is as follows: GAGVSQSPSNKVTEKGKDVELRCDPISGHTALYWYRQSLGQGLEFLIYFQGNSAPDKSGLPSDRFSAERTGGSVSTLTIQRTQQEDSAVYLCASSFGGPPDTQYFGPGTRLTVL.

V gene TRBV5-4 combines with J gene TRBJ2-1, with TRBD2 identical over 14 bases. This CDR3 is built from 13 residues. With V trimmed by 10 bases and J by 14 bases, 11 bases remained unmatched. Looked up from germline, CDR1 is SGHNT and CDR2 is YYREEE (reference sequence). This CDR3 is CACRLAGGPSEFF. The CDR3 DNA reads TGTGCCTGTCGACTAGCGGGAGGGCCATCGGAGTTCTTC.

This clone was seen more than once but under ten times. The V gene is TRBV9, the J gene TRBJ1-4; TRBD1 agrees at 7 bases. The CDR3 covers 13 residues. V shed 3 bases, J shed 4 bases, and the junction held 0 bases outside the gene matches. Germline V gene data show CDR1 as SGDLS and CDR2 as YYNGEE. This CDR3 is CASSGQGNEKLFF. The CDR3 DNA is TGTGCCAGCAGCGGACAGGGTAATGAAAAACTGTTTTTT.

A few counts support this clone. The chain recombines TRBV25-1 with TRBJ2-1; a weak D match, TRBD2 (6 bases). V was pared by 6 bases and J by 10 bases, with 16 bases between. The CDR3 has 13 residues. The germline CDR1 and CDR2 sequences are MGHDK and SYGVNS. In DNA, the CDR3 is TGTGCCAGCAGGCGGGACTTCCTCCAAGAGCAGTTCTTC. Its translation: CASRRDFLQEQFF.

The chain uses TRBV5-1 and TRBJ2-7; perhaps TRBD2 as D (5 bases). Germline assignment: CDR1 SGHRS and CDR2 YFSETQ. Deletions cut 5 bases from V and 4 bases from J, with 10 bases between. The CDR3 spans 12 residues. The CDR3 is CASSNPGYEQYF. The CDR3 DNA reads as TGCGCCAGCAGTAACCCGGGGTACGAGCAGTACTTC.

Only a few counts were recorded for this clone. The chain combines TRBV6-1 with TRBJ1-6, with D perhaps TRBD1 (5 bases). Germline-derived CDR1 and CDR2 are MNHNS and SASEGT. V was clipped by 0 bases and J by 10 bases, with 13 bases between them. The CDR3 contains 15 residues. As DNA, the CDR3 is TGTGCCAGCAGTGAAGCGTACTCTCAGGGCTCACCCCTCCACTTT. The encoded protein is CASSEAYSQGSPLHF.

The rearrangement joins TRBV7-2 to TRBJ2-7; TRBD1 matches at 7 bases. CDR3 length equals 16 residues. CDR1 is SGHTA, CDR2 FQGNSA, per germline. With V trimmed by 4 bases and J by 0 bases, 9 bases remained unmatched. The CDR3 bases are TGTGCCAGCAGCTCCCAGACAGGGCTTAGCTCCTACGAGCAGTACTTC. Amino acid sequence: CASSSQTGLSSYEQYF.

This clone was recorded a few times. This chain links TRBV15 with TRBJ1-5; possibly TRBD1 for D (5 bases). V lost 0 bases, J lost 8 bases, and 11 bases lay in between. Germline CDR1 reads LNHNV; CDR2 reads YYDKDF (reference sequence). The CDR3 is 14 residues long. CDR3 DNA: TGTGCCACCAGCAGAGATCCAGGAGGGGAGCCCCAGCATTTT. The encoded protein is CATSRDPGGEPQHF.

The rearrangement uses TRBV30 and TRBJ2-1, with TRBD2 matching 11 bases. V was clipped by 3 bases and J by 11 bases; unmatched bases: 6. The CDR3 totals 13 residues. Germline V lookup: CDR1 GTSNPN, CDR2 SVGIG (reference sequence). Written as DNA, the CDR3 is TGTGCCTGGAGACTAGCGGGAGTGAGTAAGCAGTTCTTC. It specifies CAWRLAGVSKQFF.

This clone was seen only a few times. The chain recombines TRBV4-1 with TRBJ2-7, with D uncertain. The germline V gene encodes CDR1 MGHRA and CDR2 YSYEKL. The CDR3 extends over 14 amino acids. The V and J ends lost 1 base and 0 bases respectively, with 7 bases between them. The CDR3 sequence: CASSQAPSSYEQYF. The CDR3 DNA is TGCGCCAGCAGCCAAGCCCCTAGCTCCTACGAGCAGTACTTC.

This clone has only a few counts. The chain carries TRBV2 and TRBJ2-1; D is ambiguous. The V end was cut by 2 bases, the J end by 0 bases, with 8 bases between. Germline V gene lookup returns CDR1 SNHLY and CDR2 FYNNEI. CDR3 size: 15 residues. CDR3 bases: TGTGCCAGCAGTGAACTGGGCCTCTCCTACAATGAGCAGTTCTTC. Residues: CASSELGLSYNEQFF.

The sample holds a few counts of this clone. V is TRBV5-4 and J is TRBJ1-1; a possible D gene is TRBD1 (5 bases). The CDR3 totals 14 residues. The germline V and J ends were trimmed by 5 bases and 4 bases, with 15 bases remaining between them. Germline V gene lookup returns CDR1 SGHNT and CDR2 YYREEE (reference sequence). The CDR3 DNA reads TGTGCCAGCAGTTCTACTCAGGGTGGCACTGAAGCTTTCTTT. Its protein is CASSSTQGGTEAFF.

This clone was picked up a small number of times. V is TRBV4-1 and J is TRBJ2-1; the D gene is possibly TRBD2 (6 bases). The CDR3 runs 16 residues. V was clipped by 1 base and J by 7 bases, with 17 bases between them. Germline-derived CDR1 and CDR2 are MGHRA and YSYEKL. The CDR3 here is CASSQGGGRLRNEQFF. DNA for the CDR3: TGCGCCAGCAGCCAAGGAGGAGGGCGACTAAGGAATGAGCAGTTCTTC.

This rearrangement joins TRBV5-4 to TRBJ2-3; unclear D gene. Looked up from germline, CDR1 is SGHNT and CDR2 is YYREEE (reference sequence). The germline V and J ends were trimmed by 3 bases and 4 bases, with 6 bases remaining between them. The CDR3 contains 12 residues. The CDR3 protein is CASSSPADTQYF. CDR3 bases: TGTGCCAGCAGCTCCCCTGCAGATACGCAGTATTTT.

The chain is built from TRBV4-2 and TRBJ2-5; 8 nucleotides align to TRBD2. The CDR3 covers 15 residues. After removal of 3 bases from V and 4 bases from J, the junction contained 7 bases not matched to a gene. Germline V gene lookup returns CDR1 LGHNA and CDR2 YNFKEQ. CDR3 nucleotide sequence: TGTGCCAGCAGCCAGCGGAGCGGGGGCGTAGAGACCCAGTACTTC. This codes for CASSQRSGGVETQYF.

This clone was counted a few times. The chain joins TRBV15 to TRBJ1-5; D not resolved. The germline V gene encodes CDR1 LNHNV and CDR2 YYDKDF (reference sequence). V was clipped by 6 bases and J by 0 bases, with 6 bases between them. CDR3 length: 13 amino acids. The CDR3 sequence: CATSPNSNQPQHF. In DNA form, the CDR3 reads TGTGCCACCAGTCCAAATAGCAATCAGCCCCAGCATTTT.

The gene calls are TRBV5-1 and TRBJ1-1, with 8 bases lining up with TRBD1. Germline lookup yields CDR1 SGHRS and CDR2 YFSETQ. The CDR3 has 15 amino acids. V shed 1 base, J shed 0 bases, and the junction held 2 bases outside the gene matches. This CDR3 is CASSLRTGLNTEAFF. The CDR3 nucleotides are TGCGCCAGCAGCTTGAGGACAGGGTTGAACACTGAAGCTTTCTTT. The full variable domain, rest sourced from reference TRBV5-1 and TRBJ1-1, is KAGVTQTPRYLIKTRGQQVTLSCSPISGHRSVSWYQQTPGQGLQFLFEYFSETQRNKGNFPGRFSGRQFSNSRSEMNVSTLELGDSALYLCASSLRTGLNTEAFFGQGTRLTVV.

This clone was recorded a few times. This chain uses TRBV30 with TRBJ1-2; no definite D call. CDR1 and CDR2 from the germline V gene are GTSNPN and SVGIG (reference sequence). Trimming removed 0 bases at V and 4 bases at J, with 15 bases between. CDR3 length: 15 residues. For the CDR3, the DNA is TGTGCCTGGAGTGTACCTGGCGGAGGTGCCTATGGCTACACCTTC. It specifies CAWSVPGGGAYGYTF.

This clone was found a few times. The rearrangement joins TRBV19 to TRBJ2-3; D may be TRBD2 (6 bases). The CDR3 sequence is 14 residues long. Deletions cut 7 bases from V and 12 bases from J, with 23 bases between. CDR1 and CDR2 from the germline V gene are LNHDA and SQIVND (reference sequence). CDR3 sequence: CASTEYMREGRQYF. In nucleotides, the CDR3 is TGTGCCAGTACCGAGTACATGCGGGAAGGAAGACAGTATTTT.